The clone carrying this T cell receptor (beta chain) was counted at least ten times. The antigen remains undetermined. The CDR3 regions of TCR beta were amplified from RNA transcripts. HTBI primers were used for first-round RT-PCR of the TCR CDR3. One entry per CDR3 protein, called by TCRdb with MiXCR from the multiplex PCR reads. The repertoire holds a few hundred thousand distinct CDR3 sequences, with about 12% as singletons. This record comes from a study of T cells in Graves' hyperthyroidism and ophthalmopathy. Looking at the study overall: Before treatment of any kind, peripheral blood was taken at initial diagnosis. Study-wide results and limits: Ophthalmopathy was model-predicted a median roughly 6.3 months pre-onset.

The CDR3 runs to 14 residues. Germline CDR1 SGDLS, CDR2 YYNGEE. Trimming removed 4 bases at V and 6 bases at J, with 17 bases between. Using around 10 ml of fresh peripheral blood, PBMCs were prepared. The source is a young woman with Graves' hyperthyroidism. V and J are TRBV9 and TRBJ2-7, with no clear D. The sample was blood. The CDR3 is CASSSTDGSGEQYF. In DNA form, the CDR3 reads TGTGCCAGCAGCTCCACGGACGGGTCTGGCGAGCAGTACTTC.